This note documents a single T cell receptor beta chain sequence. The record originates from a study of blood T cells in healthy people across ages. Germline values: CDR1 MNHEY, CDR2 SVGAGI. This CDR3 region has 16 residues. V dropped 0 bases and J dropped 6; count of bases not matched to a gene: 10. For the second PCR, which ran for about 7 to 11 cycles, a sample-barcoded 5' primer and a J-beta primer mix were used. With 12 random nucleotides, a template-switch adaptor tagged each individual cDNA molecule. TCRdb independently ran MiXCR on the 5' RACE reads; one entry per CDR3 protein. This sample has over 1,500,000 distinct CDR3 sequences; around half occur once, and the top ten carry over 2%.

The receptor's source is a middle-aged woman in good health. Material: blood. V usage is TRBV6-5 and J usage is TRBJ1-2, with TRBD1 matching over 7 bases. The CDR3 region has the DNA TGTGCCAGCAGTTACTCTAGGACAGGCCGATCGAATGGCTACACCTTC. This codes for CASSYSRTGRSNGYTF.